This entry lists 10 T cell receptor beta chains sequenced from one sample in a study of a mutant IDH1 vaccine in newly diagnosed glioma. Time point described: week 5, during vaccination. Vaccine doses each comprised 300 ug of mutant IDH1 20-mer peptide, with topical imiquimod. No antigen has been identified for these receptors. The method was immunoSEQ multiplex PCR; TCRdb's version includes in-frame clones alone and lacks a portion of them. The sample has about 36,000 clones, around 81% seen once. The sample consisted of PBMCs, taken from a glioma patient whose treatment included an IDH1 peptide vaccine. The receptors were sampled from a man aged 45-65 years with glioma.

Concerning this clone itself: The junction shows a germline mismatch at one end, possibly a read error. The same CDR3 arises from other DNA sequences in this sample as well. This chain uses TRBV5-8 with TRBJ2-7, with D hard to call. Germline assignment: CDR1 SGHTS and CDR2 YDEGEE. The CDR3 has 12 amino acids. CDR3 protein: CASSSAVIKQYF. CDR3 bases: TGTGCCAGCAGCTCGGCAGTCATCAAGCAGTACTTT.

The chain joins TRBV15 to TRBJ1-1, with 7 positions matching TRBD1. The CDR3 has 15 amino acids. Germline trimming cut 0 bases from V and 10 bases from J; bases unmatched to any gene: 11. Germline loops: CDR1 LNHNV, CDR2 YYDKDF (reference sequence). The CDR3 here is CATSRDKQGRGAAFF. In DNA form, the CDR3 reads TGTGCCACCAGCAGAGATAAACAGGGGCGCGGAGCAGCTTTCTTT. Full variable domain (remainder filled in from reference TRBV15 and TRBJ1-1): DAMVIQNPRYQVTQFGKPVTLSCSQTLNHNVMYWYQQKSSQAPKLLFHYYDKDFNNEADTPDNFQSRRPNTSFCFLDIRSPGLGDTAMYLCATSRDKQGRGAAFFGQGTRLTVV.

This clone was seen a few times. The chain links TRBV10-3 to TRBJ1-1; D call uncertain. This CDR3 is built from 11 residues. Germline lookup yields CDR1 ENHRY and CDR2 SYGVKD. V lost 2 bases, J lost 8 bases, and 6 bases lay in between. The DNA for the CDR3 is TGTGCCATCAGTGAGGCCGGGGAAGCTTTCTTT. Residues: CAISEAGEAFF.

The chain is built from TRBV28 and TRBJ1-1; 7 bases map to TRBD1. V lost 4 bases, J lost 6 bases, and 11 bases stayed unmatched. This CDR3 is built from 15 residues. Germline assignment: CDR1 MDHEN and CDR2 SYDVKM. DNA of the CDR3: TGTGCCAGCAGTTCTACTGACAGGGAGGGGGCTGAAGCTTTCTTT. Amino acids: CASSSTDREGAEAFF.

The J gene is TRBJ1-5, the V gene TRBV27; D is possibly TRBD1 (5 bases). CDR3 length equals 15 residues. CDR1 is MNHEY and CDR2 is SMNVEV in the germline V gene (reference sequence). V was clipped by 4 bases and J by 1 base, with 11 bases between them. CDR3 in amino acids: CASSSRGGSNQPQHF. The CDR3 bases are TGTGCCAGCAGTTCGAGGGGAGGGAGCAATCAGCCCCAGCATTTT.

The chain joins TRBV27 to TRBJ1-5, with 8 nucleotides matching TRBD1. The CDR3 sequence is 15 residues long. The V segment lost 6 bases and the J segment 4 bases; nucleotides outside the gene matches: 8. Germline V gene data show CDR1 as MNHEY and CDR2 as SMNVEV (reference sequence). DNA for the CDR3: TGTGCCAGCAGCTTTGGGACAGGACTGAATCAGCCCCAGCATTTT. This codes for CASSFGTGLNQPQHF.

The J gene is TRBJ1-2, the V gene TRBV6-1; D is unclear. The CDR3 is made up of 13 amino acids. The V and J ends lost 7 bases and 3 bases respectively, with 12 bases between them. Germline CDR1 is MNHNS and CDR2 is SASEGT. The CDR3 region is CASIQALHYGYTF. DNA of the CDR3: TGTGCCAGCATCCAGGCCCTGCACTATGGCTACACCTTC.

The chain employs TRBV5-4 and TRBJ2-7; 7 bases line up with TRBD2. Per the germline V gene, CDR1 is SGHNT and CDR2 is YYREEE (reference sequence). The J segment lost 4 bases and the V segment lost 4 bases, leaving 8 bases of the junction unmatched. The CDR3 totals 14 residues. The DNA of the CDR3 is TGTGCCAGCAGCCCCGGGGGGAAGGGATACGAGCAGTACTTC. Translating it yields CASSPGGKGYEQYF.

The rearrangement links TRBV19 to TRBJ1-1, with 9 nucleotides matching TRBD1. Germline V gene data show CDR1 as LNHDA and CDR2 as SQIVND (reference sequence). V was pared by 7 bases and J by 3 bases, with 9 bases of the junction left unmatched. The CDR3 has 15 residues. DNA of the CDR3: TGTGCCAGTAATCCTCAAGGGACAGGGCACACTGAAGCTTTCTTT. This gives the protein CASNPQGTGHTEAFF.

The chain recombines TRBV6-6 with TRBJ1-6; 9 bases align to TRBD1. Trimming cost V 5 bases and J 8 bases; bases outside gene matches: 4. This CDR3 has 14 amino acids. Germline V gene sequence: CDR1 MNHNY, CDR2 SVGAGI (reference sequence). DNA for the CDR3: TGTGCCAGCAGTCCAGACAGGGGGGATTCACCCCTCCACTTT. It encodes CASSPDRGDSPLHF.